This section outlines one T cell receptor beta chain sequence together with its context. In the source study's methods: Amplification with reference gene primers provided the estimates of nucleated cell counts. TCRdb keeps only in-frame clones here, not all; method: immunoSEQ multiplex PCR. D and trimming were read from the DNA, whereas the V and J calls and clone size are those reported in that table. The data show about 150,000 clones, more than 70% seen once. The V gene end was trimmed by 4 bases and the J gene end by 5 bases; junction bases not matched to a gene: 5. Germline V gene data show CDR1 as SGHTA and CDR2 as FQGNSA. The CDR3 extends over 14 amino acids. The data originate from a study of blood T cell repertoires in COVID-19. About the study: The samples span acute and convalescent COVID-19 from the United States, Italy and Spain.

The source material was peripheral blood. The receptor was isolated from a man aged 45-60 years who had recovered from COVID-19. This chain links TRBV7-2 with TRBJ1-1; 9 bases fit TRBD1. CDR3 sequence reads: CASSYRGQRTEAFF. DNA for the CDR3: TGTGCCAGCAGCTACAGGGGGCAGAGGACTGAAGCTTTCTTT.